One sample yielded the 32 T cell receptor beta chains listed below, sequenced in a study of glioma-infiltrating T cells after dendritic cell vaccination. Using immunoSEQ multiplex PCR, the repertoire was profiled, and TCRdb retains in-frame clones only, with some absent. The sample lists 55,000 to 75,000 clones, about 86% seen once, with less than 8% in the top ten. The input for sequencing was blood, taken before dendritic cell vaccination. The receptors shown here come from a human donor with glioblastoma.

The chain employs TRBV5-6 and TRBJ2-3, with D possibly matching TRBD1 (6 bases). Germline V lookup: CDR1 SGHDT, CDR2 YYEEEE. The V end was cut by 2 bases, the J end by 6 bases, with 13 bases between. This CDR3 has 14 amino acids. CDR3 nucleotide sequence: TGTGCCAGCAGCTTCGACAGGCGGACCGATACGCAGTATTTT. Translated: CASSFDRRTDTQYF.

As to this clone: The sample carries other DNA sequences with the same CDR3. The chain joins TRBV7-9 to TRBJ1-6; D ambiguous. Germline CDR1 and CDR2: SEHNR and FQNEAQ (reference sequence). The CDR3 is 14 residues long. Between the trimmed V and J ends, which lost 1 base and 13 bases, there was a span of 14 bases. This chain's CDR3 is CASSLDSPASPLHF. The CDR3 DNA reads TGTGCCAGCAGCTTAGACAGTCCCGCTTCGCCCCTCCACTTT.

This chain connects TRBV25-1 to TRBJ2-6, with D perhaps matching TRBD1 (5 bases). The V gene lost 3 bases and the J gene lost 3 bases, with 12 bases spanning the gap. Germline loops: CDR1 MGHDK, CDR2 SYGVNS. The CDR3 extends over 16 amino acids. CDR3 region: CASSDGREGGANVLTF. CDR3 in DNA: TGTGCCAGCAGTGATGGCAGGGAAGGTGGGGCCAACGTCCTGACTTTC. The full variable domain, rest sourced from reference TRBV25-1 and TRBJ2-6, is EADIYQTPRYLVIGTGKKITLECSQTMGHDKMYWYQQDPGMELHLIHYSYGVNSTEKGDLSSESTVSRIRTEHFPLTLESARPSHTSQYLCASSDGREGGANVLTFGAGSRLTVL.

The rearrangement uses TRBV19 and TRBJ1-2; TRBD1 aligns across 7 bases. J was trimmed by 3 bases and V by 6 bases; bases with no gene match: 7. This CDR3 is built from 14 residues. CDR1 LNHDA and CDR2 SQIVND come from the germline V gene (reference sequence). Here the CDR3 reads CASRNRGGDYGYTF. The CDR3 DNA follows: TGTGCCAGTAGAAACAGGGGCGGTGACTATGGCTACACCTTC. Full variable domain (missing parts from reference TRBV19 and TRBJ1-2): DGGITQSPKYLFRKEGQNVTLSCEQNLNHDAMYWYRQDPGQGLRLIYYSQIVNDFQKGDIAEGYSVSREKKESFPLTVTSAQKNPTAFYLCASRNRGGDYGYTFGSGTRLTVV.

Written as DNA, the CDR3 is TGTGCCAGCAGTGTAGGAGGGGCTGGAAACACCATATATTTT. The encoded protein is CASSVGGAGNTIYF. V is TRBV2 and J is TRBJ1-3; D may be TRBD1 (5 bases). CDR3 length: 14 amino acids. Between the trimmed V and J ends, which lost 4 bases and 2 bases, there was a span of 9 bases. CDR1 and CDR2 (germline): SNHLY, FYNNEI.

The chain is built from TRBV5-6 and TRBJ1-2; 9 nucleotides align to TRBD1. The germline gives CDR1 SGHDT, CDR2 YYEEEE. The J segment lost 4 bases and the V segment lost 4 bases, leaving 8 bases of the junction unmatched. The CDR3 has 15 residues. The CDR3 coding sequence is TGTGCCAGCAGCACAGGGACAGGGACGGGCTATGGCTACACCTTC. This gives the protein CASSTGTGTGYGYTF. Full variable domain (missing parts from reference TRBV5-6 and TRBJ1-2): DAGVTQSPTHLIKTRGQQVTLRCSPKSGHDTVSWYQQALGQGPQFIFQYYEEEERQRGNFPDRFSGHQFPNYSSELNVNALLLGDSALYLCASSTGTGTGYGYTFGSGTRLTVV.

The CDR3 region has the DNA TGTGCCAGTAGTAAAACCTCGGGACAGGGTTCCGAGCAGTACTTC. Residues: CASSKTSGQGSEQYF. The chain links TRBV19 to TRBJ2-7, with 9 nucleotides matching TRBD1. CDR3 length: 15 amino acids. The germline gives CDR1 LNHDA, CDR2 SQIVND (reference sequence). The junction had 10 bases not matched to a gene; V was cut back by 4 bases and J by 6 bases. The full variable domain, completed using reference TRBV19 and TRBJ2-7, is DGGITQSPKYLFRKEGQNVTLSCEQNLNHDAMYWYRQDPGQGLRLIYYSQIVNDFQKGDIAEGYSVSREKKESFPLTVTSAQKNPTAFYLCASSKTSGQGSEQYFGPGTRLTVT.

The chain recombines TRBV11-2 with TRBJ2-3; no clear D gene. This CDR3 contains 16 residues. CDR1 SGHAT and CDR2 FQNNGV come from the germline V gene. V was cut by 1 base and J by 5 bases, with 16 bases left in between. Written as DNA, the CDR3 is TGTGCCAGCAGCTTAGCTCCCAGGTTCCGAGAAGATACGCAGTATTTT. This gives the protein CASSLAPRFREDTQYF.

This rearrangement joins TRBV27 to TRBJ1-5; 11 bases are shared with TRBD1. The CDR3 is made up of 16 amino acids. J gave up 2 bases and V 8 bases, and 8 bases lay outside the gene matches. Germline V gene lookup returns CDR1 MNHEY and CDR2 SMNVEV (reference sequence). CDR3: CASRDRGGFGNQPQHF. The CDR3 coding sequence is TGTGCCAGCCGGGACAGGGGGGGGTTCGGCAATCAGCCCCAGCATTTT.

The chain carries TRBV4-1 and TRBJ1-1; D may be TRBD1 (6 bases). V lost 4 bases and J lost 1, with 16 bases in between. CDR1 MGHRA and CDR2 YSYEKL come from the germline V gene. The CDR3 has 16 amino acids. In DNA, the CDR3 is TGCGCCAGCAGCCTTAGGGGCAGGGGCACGAACACTGAAGCTTTCTTT. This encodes CASSLRGRGTNTEAFF.

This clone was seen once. In DNA form, the CDR3 reads TGCAGCGTTGTCCAGTACACAGATACGCAGTATTTT. Its translation is CSVVQYTDTQYF. The chain recombines TRBV29-1 with TRBJ2-3, with D uncertain. The CDR3 sequence is 12 residues long. The V gene's germline CDR1 is SQVTM and CDR2 ANQGSEA. V lost 4 bases and J 2 bases, leaving 7 bases between the germline ends.

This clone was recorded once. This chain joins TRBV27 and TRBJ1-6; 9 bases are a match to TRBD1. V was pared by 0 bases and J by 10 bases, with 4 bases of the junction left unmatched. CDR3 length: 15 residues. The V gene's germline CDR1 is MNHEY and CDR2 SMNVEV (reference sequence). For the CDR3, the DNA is TGTGCCAGCAGTTTATCGGGACAGGGAAGATCACCCCTCCACTTT. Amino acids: CASSLSGQGRSPLHF.

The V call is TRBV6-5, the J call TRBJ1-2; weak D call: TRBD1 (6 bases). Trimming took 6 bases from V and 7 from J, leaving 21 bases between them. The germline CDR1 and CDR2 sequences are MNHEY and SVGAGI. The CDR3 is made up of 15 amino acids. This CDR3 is CASSDIGTPIGGYTF. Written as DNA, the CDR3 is TGTGCCAGCAGCGATATCGGGACACCCATTGGTGGCTACACCTTC.

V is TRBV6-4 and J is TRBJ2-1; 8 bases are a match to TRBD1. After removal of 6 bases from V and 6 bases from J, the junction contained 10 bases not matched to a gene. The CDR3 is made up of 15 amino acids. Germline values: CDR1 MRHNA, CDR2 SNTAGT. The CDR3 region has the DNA TGTGCCAGCAGCCAAACCGAAACAGGGGGCAATGAGCAGTTCTTC. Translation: CASSQTETGGNEQFF.

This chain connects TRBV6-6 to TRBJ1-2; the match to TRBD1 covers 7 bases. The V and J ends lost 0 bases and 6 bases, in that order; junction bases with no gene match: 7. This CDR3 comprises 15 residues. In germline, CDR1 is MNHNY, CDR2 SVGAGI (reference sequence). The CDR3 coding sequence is TGTGCCAGCAGTTACTCGAATTATGACAGGGATGGCTACACCTTC. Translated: CASSYSNYDRDGYTF.

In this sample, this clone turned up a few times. The DNA of the CDR3 is TGTGCCAGCAGCTTGGGCAAAGGGGATCTCTCTGGAAACACCATATATTTT. Translated: CASSLGKGDLSGNTIYF. J is TRBJ1-3 and V is TRBV5-6; possible D gene TRBD1, 5 bases. Trimming cost V 0 bases and J 0 bases, with 13 bases left between them. The CDR3 extends over 17 amino acids. The germline V gene encodes CDR1 SGHDT and CDR2 YYEEEE.

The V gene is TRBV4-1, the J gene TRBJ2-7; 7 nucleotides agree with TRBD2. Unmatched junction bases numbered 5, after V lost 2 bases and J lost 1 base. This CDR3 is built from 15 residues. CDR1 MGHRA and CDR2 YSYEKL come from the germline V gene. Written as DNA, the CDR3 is TGCGCCAGCAGCCAAAGTCTAGCGGATTCCTACGAGCAGTACTTC. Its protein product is CASSQSLADSYEQYF.

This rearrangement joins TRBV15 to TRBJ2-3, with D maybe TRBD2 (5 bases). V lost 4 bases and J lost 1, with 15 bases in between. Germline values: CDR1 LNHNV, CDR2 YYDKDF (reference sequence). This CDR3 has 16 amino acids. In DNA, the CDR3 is TGTGCCACCAGCAACCACCTAGCACTCGGCACAGATACGCAGTATTTT. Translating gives CATSNHLALGTDTQYF.

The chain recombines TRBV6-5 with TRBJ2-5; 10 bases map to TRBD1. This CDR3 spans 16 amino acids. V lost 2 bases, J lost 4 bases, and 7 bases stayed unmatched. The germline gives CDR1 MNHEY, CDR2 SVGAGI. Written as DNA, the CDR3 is TGTGCCAGCAGTTACCAGACAGGGGGCCGAGGAGAGACCCAGTACTTC. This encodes CASSYQTGGRGETQYF.

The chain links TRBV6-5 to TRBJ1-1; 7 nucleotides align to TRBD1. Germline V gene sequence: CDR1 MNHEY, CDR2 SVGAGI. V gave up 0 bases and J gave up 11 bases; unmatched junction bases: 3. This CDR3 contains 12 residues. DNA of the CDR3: TGTGCCAGCAGTTACTCCAGGGGGGTGGCTTTCTTT. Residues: CASSYSRGVAFF.

The CDR3: CASSLAWASNTEAFF. In DNA form, the CDR3 reads TGCGCCAGCAGCTTGGCGTGGGCAAGTAACACTGAAGCTTTCTTT. The rearrangement joins TRBV5-1 to TRBJ1-1; no reliable D call. V lost 0 bases, J lost 2 bases, and 11 bases lay in between. The V gene's germline CDR1 is SGHRS and CDR2 YFSETQ. The CDR3 length is 15 residues. The full variable domain, its missing parts supplied by reference TRBV5-1 and TRBJ1-1, is KAGVTQTPRYLIKTRGQQVTLSCSPISGHRSVSWYQQTPGQGLQFLFEYFSETQRNKGNFPGRFSGRQFSNSRSEMNVSTLELGDSALYLCASSLAWASNTEAFFGQGTRLTVV.

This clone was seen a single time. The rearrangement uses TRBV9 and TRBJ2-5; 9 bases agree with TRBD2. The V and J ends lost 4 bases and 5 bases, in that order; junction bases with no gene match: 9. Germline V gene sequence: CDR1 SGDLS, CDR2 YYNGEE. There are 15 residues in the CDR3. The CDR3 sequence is CASSPPSGVRETQYF. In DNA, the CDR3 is TGTGCCAGCAGCCCACCTAGCGGGGTCCGGGAGACCCAGTACTTC. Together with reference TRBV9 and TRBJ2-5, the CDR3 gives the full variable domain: DSGVTQTPKHLITATGQRVTLRCSPRSGDLSVYWYQQSLDQGLQFLIQYYNGEERAKGNILERFSAQQFPDLHSELNLSSLELGDSALYFCASSPPSGVRETQYFGPGTRLLVL.

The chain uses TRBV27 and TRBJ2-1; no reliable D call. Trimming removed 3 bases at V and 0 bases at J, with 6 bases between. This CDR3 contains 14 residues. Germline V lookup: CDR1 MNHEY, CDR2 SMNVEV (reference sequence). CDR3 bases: TGTGCCAGCAGTTTTGGTAGCTCCTACAATGAGCAGTTCTTC. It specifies CASSFGSSYNEQFF.

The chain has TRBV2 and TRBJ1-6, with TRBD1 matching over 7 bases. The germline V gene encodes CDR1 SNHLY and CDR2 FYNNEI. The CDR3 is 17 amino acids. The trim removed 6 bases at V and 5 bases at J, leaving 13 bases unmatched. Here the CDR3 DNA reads TGTGCCAGCAGCCGTGACAGGGTACTTAGCGATAATTCACCCCTCCACTTT. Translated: CASSRDRVLSDNSPLHF.

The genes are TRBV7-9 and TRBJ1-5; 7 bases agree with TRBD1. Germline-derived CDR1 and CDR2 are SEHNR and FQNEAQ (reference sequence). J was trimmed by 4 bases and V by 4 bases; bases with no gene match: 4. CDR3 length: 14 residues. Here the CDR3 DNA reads TGTGCCAGCAGCTCATGGGACAGTAATCAGCCCCAGCATTTT. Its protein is CASSSWDSNQPQHF. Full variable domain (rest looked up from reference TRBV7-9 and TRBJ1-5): DTGVSQNPRHKITKRGQNVTFRCDPISEHNRLYWYRQTLGQGPEFLTYFQNEAQLEKSRLLSDRFSAERPKGSFSTLEIQRTEQGDSAMYLCASSSWDSNQPQHFGDGTRLSIL.

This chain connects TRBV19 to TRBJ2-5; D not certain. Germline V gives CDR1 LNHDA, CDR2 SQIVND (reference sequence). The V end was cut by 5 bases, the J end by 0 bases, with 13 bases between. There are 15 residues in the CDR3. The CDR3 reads CASSPDPAYQETQYF. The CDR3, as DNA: TGTGCCAGTAGTCCAGACCCAGCGTACCAAGAGACCCAGTACTTC.

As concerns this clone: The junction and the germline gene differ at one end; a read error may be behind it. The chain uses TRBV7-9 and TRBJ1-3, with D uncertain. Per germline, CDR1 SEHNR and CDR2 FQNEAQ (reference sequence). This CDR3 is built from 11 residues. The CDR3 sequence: CASSLGTQVDF. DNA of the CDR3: TGTGCCAGCAGCTTAGGAACCCAGGTGGATTTT.

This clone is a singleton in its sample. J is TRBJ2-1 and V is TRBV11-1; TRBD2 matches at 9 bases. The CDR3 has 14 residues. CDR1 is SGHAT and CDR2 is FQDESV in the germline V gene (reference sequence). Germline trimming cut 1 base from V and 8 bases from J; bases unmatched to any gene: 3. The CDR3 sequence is CASSLGPSGDEQFF. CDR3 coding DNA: TGTGCCAGCAGCTTAGGGCCTAGCGGGGATGAGCAGTTCTTC.

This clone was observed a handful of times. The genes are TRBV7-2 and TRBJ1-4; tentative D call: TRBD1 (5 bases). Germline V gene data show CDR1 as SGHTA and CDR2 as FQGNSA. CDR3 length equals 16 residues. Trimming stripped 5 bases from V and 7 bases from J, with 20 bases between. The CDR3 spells CASSPLILRVGEKLFF. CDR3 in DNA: TGTGCCAGCAGCCCGCTTATCCTCAGGGTGGGTGAAAAACTGTTTTTT.

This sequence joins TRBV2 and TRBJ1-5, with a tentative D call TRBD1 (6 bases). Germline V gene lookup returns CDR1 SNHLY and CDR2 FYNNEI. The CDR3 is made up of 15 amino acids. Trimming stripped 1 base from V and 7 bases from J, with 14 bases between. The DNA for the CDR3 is TGTGCCAGCAGTGAAGGGGCAGGGGTCGCCCAGCCCCAGCATTTT. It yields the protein CASSEGAGVAQPQHF.

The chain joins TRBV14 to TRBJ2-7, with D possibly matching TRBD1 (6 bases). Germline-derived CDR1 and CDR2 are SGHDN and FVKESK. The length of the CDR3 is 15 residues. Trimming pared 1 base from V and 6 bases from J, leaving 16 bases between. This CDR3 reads CASSQVVRGTGEQYF. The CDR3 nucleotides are TGTGCCAGCAGCCAAGTTGTCAGGGGAACGGGCGAGCAGTACTTC.

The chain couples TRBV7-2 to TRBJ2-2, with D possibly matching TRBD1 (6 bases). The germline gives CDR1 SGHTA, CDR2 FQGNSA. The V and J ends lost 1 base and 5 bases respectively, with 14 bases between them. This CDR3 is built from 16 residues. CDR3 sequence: CASSLGGGTSTGELFF. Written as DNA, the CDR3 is TGTGCCAGCAGCTTAGGAGGGGGTACTAGTACCGGGGAGCTGTTTTTT.